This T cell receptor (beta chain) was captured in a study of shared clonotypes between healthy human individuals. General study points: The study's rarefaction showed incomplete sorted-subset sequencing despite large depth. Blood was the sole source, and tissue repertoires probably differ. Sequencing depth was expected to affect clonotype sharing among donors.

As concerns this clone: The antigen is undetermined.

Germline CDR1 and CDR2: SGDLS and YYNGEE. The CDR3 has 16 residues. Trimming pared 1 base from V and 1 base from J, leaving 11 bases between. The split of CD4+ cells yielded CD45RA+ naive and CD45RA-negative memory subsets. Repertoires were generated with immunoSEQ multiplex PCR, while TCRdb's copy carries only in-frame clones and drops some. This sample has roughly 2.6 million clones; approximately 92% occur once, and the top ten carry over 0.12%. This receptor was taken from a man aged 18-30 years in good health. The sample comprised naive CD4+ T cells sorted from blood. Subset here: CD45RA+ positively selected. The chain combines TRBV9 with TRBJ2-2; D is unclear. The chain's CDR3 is CASSVRRVGNTGELFF. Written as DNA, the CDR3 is TGTGCCAGCAGCGTACGTAGGGTTGGGAACACCGGGGAGCTGTTTTTT. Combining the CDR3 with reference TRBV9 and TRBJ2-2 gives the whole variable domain DSGVTQTPKHLITATGQRVTLRCSPRSGDLSVYWYQQSLDQGLQFLIQYYNGEERAKGNILERFSAQQFPDLHSELNLSSLELGDSALYFCASSVRRVGNTGELFFGEGSRLTVL.